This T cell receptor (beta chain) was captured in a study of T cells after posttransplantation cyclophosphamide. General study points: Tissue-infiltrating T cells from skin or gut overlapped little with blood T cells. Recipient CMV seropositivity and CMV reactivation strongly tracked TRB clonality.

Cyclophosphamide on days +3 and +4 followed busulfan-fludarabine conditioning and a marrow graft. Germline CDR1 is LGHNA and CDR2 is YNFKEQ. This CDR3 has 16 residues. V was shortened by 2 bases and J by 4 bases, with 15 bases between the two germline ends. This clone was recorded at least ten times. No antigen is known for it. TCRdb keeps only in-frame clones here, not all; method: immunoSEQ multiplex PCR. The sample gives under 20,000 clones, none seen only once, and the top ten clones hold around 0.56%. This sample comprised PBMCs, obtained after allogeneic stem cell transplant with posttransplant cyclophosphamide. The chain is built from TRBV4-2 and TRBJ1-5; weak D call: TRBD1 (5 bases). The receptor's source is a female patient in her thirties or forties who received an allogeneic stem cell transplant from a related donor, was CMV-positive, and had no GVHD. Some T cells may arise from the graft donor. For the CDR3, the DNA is TGTGCCAGCAGCCAACGTCAGGGTTCCCCTAATCAGCCCCAGCATTTT. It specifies CASSQRQGSPNQPQHF.